The 7 T cell receptor beta chains below all came from one sample that was sequenced in a study of post-analysis software for immune sequencing data. Unique molecular identifiers were carried by the TCR beta cDNA libraries. From the PCR reads, TCRdb called clonotypes with MiXCR, one entry per CDR3 protein. In the table there are about 820,000 distinct CDR3 sequences, roughly 50% of which are singletons. Overall study results and limits: Five or six TRBV segments, TRBV5-6, TRBV5-1 and TRBV20-1 among them, were found more frequent in patients than controls.

These receptors have no known antigen. Input material: blood. The receptors derive from a girl aged 5-17 years with multiple sclerosis.

This clonotype came up a few times. V gene TRBV28 combines with J gene TRBJ2-7, with 7 bases matching TRBD2. Trimming at V came to 2 bases and at J to 0 bases, leaving 16 bases not matched to a gene. The CDR3 has 19 residues. Germline V gene data show CDR1 as MDHEN and CDR2 as SYDVKM. CDR3 loop: CASSLGVSLGAGLSYEQYF. CDR3 DNA: TGTGCCAGCAGTTTAGGGGTTTCCTTAGGAGCGGGACTCTCCTACGAGCAGTACTTC.

The rearrangement links TRBV7-9 to TRBJ2-5; 7 nucleotides align to TRBD1. From germline, CDR1 is SEHNR and CDR2 FQNEAQ (reference sequence). The CDR3 has 15 amino acids. With V trimmed by 1 base and J by 0 bases, 2 bases remained unmatched. The chain's CDR3 is CASSLGGQHQETQYF. The CDR3 bases are TGTGCCAGCAGCTTAGGGGGACAGCACCAAGAGACCCAGTACTTC.

The chain couples TRBV20-1 to TRBJ2-7; weak D call: TRBD1 (7 bases). Germline CDR1 reads DFQATT; CDR2 reads SNEGSKA (reference sequence). This CDR3 is 14 amino acids long. The germline V and J ends were trimmed by 4 bases and 2 bases, with 15 bases remaining between them. CDR3 bases: TGCAGTGCTATGGGGCAGGGGGGCCCCTACGAGCAGTACTTC. It is translated as CSAMGQGGPYEQYF.

The chain links TRBV6-6 to TRBJ2-7, with TRBD2 matching 12 bases. The CDR3 runs to 16 residues. The V segment lost 1 base and the J segment 2 bases; nucleotides outside the gene matches: 3. CDR1 and CDR2 (germline): MNHNY, SVGAGI (reference sequence). The chain's CDR3 is CASSYLTSGRPYEQYF. CDR3 in DNA: TGTGCCAGCAGTTACTTGACTAGCGGGAGACCCTACGAGCAGTACTTC.

The chain employs TRBV27 and TRBJ2-7, with TRBD1 matching 8 bases. Germline V gene data show CDR1 as MNHEY and CDR2 as SMNVEV (reference sequence). The V segment lost 5 bases and the J segment 1 base; nucleotides outside the gene matches: 13. The CDR3 is 17 residues long. CDR3 DNA: TGTGCCAGCAGTCCCCTATACCGGACAGGGAGTTCCTACGAGCAGTACTTC. As protein: CASSPLYRTGSSYEQYF.

This clonotype was recorded a few times. The chain couples TRBV5-1 to TRBJ2-7, with TRBD1 identical over 9 bases. V was pared by 3 bases and J by 4 bases, with 14 bases of the junction left unmatched. The CDR3 sequence is 17 residues long. Germline assignment: CDR1 SGHRS and CDR2 YFSETQ. CDR3 sequence: CASSSSQPPGQGYEQYF. CDR3 bases: TGCGCCAGCAGCTCGTCACAACCCCCGGGACAGGGTTACGAGCAGTACTTC.

The chain's CDR3 is CSAIRTGGKYEQYF. The CDR3 DNA follows: TGCAGTGCTATTAGGACAGGGGGCAAATACGAGCAGTACTTC. V gene TRBV20-1 combines with J gene TRBJ2-5, with 11 nucleotides matching TRBD1. The DNA matches TRBJ2-7 better at its end, which makes the J call doubtful. The CDR3 totals 14 residues. The germline V gene has CDR1 DFQATT and CDR2 SNEGSKA (reference sequence).